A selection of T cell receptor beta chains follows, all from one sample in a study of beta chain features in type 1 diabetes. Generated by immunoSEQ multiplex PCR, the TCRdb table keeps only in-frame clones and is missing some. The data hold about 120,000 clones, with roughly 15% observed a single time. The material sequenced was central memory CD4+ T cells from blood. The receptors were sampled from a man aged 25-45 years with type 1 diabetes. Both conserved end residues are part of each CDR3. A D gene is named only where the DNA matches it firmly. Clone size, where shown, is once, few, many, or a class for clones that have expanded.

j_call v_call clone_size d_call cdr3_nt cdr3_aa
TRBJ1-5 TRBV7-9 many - TGTGCCAGCAGCAACAACAATCAGCCCCAGCATTTT CASSNNNQPQHF
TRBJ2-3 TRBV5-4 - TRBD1 TGTGCCAGCAGCTTGAGACAGGGAAGCACAGATACGCAGTATTTT CASSLRQGSTDTQYF
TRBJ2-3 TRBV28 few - TGTGCCAGCAGTTTAGCCGGGGACGCCGGTGGTTTT CASSLAGDAGGF
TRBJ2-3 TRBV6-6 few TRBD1 TGTGCCAGCAGTTTGACAGGGCCCACAGATACGCAGTATTTT CASSLTGPTDTQYF
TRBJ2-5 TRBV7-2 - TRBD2 TGTGCCAGCAACGCTGCGGGGGGTGAGACCCAGTACTTC CASNAAGGETQYF
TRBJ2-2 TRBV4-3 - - TGCGCCAGCAGCCCCGGGGGAGCAAACACCGGGGAGCTGTTTTTT CASSPGGANTGELFF
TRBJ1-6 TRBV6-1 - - TGTGCCAGCAGTGAAAGGGCCGGCCTTTCACCCCTCCACTTT CASSERAGLSPLHF
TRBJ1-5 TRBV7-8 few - TGTGCCAGCAGCCCTGGCAGGGTGAGCAATCAGCCCCAGCATTTT CASSPGRVSNQPQHF
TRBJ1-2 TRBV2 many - TGTGCCAGCAGTGAGGGGCTCGACTATGGCTACACCTTC CASSEGLDYGYTF
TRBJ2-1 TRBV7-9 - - TGTGCCAGCAGCTTGAAAACTACTTACAATGAGCAGTTCTTC CASSLKTTYNEQFF
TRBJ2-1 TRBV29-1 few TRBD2 TGCAGCGTTGGGCGACTAGCGGGGGCCAGCTCCTACAATGAGCAGTTCTTC CSVGRLAGASSYNEQFF
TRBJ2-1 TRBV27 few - TGTGCCAGCAGCCAAGAGGACAGATACAATGAGCAGTTCTTC CASSQEDRYNEQFF
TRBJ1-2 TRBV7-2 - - TGTGCCAGCAGACTCTATGGCTACACCTTC CASRLYGYTF
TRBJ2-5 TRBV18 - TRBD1 TGTGCCAGCTCACCAGGGGACAGGACGATGGAGACCCAGTACTTC CASSPGDRTMETQYF
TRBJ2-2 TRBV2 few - TGTGCCAGCAGTGAAGTTCCAGGGGACGGGGAGCTGTTTTTT CASSEVPGDGELFF
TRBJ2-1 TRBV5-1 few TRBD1 TGCGCCAGCAGCTTAAGGACAGGGAGTATAGATGAGCAGTTCTTC CASSLRTGSIDEQFF
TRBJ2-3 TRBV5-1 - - TGCGCCAGCAGAAGAGGGGACGATACGCAGTATTTT CASRRGDDTQYF
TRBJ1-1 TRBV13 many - TGTGCCAGCAGCCATCGACATGAAGCTTTCTTT CASSHRHEAFF
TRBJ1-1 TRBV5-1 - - TGCGCCAGCAGCTCCCAGAACACTGAAGCTTTCTTT CASSSQNTEAFF
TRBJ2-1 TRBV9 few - TGTGCCAGCAGCGCGACCCAATACAATGAGCAGTTCTTC CASSATQYNEQFF
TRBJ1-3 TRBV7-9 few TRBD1 TGTGCCAGCAGCACAGAGTGGACAGGGGGCAGAAGCTCTGGAAACACCATATATTTT CASSTEWTGGRSSGNTIYF
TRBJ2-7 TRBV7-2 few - TGTGCCAGCAGCTTAGCGCCCTGGAGCTTCTACGAGCAGTACTTC CASSLAPWSFYEQYF
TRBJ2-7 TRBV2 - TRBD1 TGTGCCAGCACCCCTCTGGGGACAGGGACGTACGAGCAGTACTTC CASTPLGTGTYEQYF
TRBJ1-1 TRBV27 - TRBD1 TGTGCCAGCACACACAGGGGGAACACTGAAGCTTTCTTT CASTHRGNTEAFF
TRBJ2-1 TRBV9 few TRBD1 TGTGCCAGCAGCGTATTAGAGGGGGCAAGGAATGAGCAGTTCTTC CASSVLEGARNEQFF
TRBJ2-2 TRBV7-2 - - TGTGCCAGCAGCCCAATTTCGAACACCGGGGAGCTGTTTTTT CASSPISNTGELFF
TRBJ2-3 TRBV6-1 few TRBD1 TGTGCCAGCAGTGAAGGGACAGGAGCAGATACGCAGTATTTT CASSEGTGADTQYF
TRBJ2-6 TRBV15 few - TGTGCCACCAGCAGAGATCAAGCAGTTAGCTCTGGGGCCAACGTCCTGACTTTC CATSRDQAVSSGANVLTF
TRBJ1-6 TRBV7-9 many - TGTGCCAGCAGCTTACAGGGAGGGGCCCCTGAGTCCCTCCACTTT CASSLQGGAPESLHF
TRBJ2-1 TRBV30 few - TGTGCCTGGAGTGTGGAAGCCAATGAGCAGTTCTTC CAWSVEANEQFF
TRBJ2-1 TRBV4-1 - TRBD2 TGCGCCAGCAGCCAGTCGGGACTAGCCAATGAGCAGTTCTTC CASSQSGLANEQFF
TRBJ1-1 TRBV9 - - TGTGCCAGCAGCTTGGAGGGGATGAACACTGAAGCTTTCTTT CASSLEGMNTEAFF
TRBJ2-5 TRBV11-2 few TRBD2 TGTGCCAGCAGCTTGCCAAGCGGGGGGCAAGAGACCCAGTACTTC CASSLPSGGQETQYF